The 13 T cell receptor beta chains below all came from one sample that was sequenced in a study of CXCR3-negative and CXCR3-positive naive CD8 T cells. Libraries were UMI-labeled 5' RACE TRB cDNA. TCRdb re-called the 5' RACE reads and gives one entry per CDR3 protein, without DNA. The sample includes 45,000 or so distinct CDR3 sequences. The sequencing sample was made of memory CD8+ T cells from blood. These receptors all stem from a human donor in good health. Some clones in this sample may be carry-over from other donors' samples.

This chain links TRBV7-9 with TRBJ2-7; TCRdb lists TRBD1, though no DNA is available to test this call. Germline CDR1 reads SEHNR; CDR2 reads FQNEAQ (reference sequence). The CDR3 runs 18 residues. The CDR3 is CASSLAYRGTGRTNEQYF.

This chain links TRBV20-1 with TRBJ2-1; no DNA is available, so the TRBD1 call from TCRdb remains unchecked. Germline V gene data show CDR1 as DFQATT and CDR2 as SNEGSKA (reference sequence). The CDR3 length is 16 residues. The chain's CDR3 is CSASQGEGSSYNEQFF.

The rearrangement uses TRBV28 and TRBJ2-3; the D call of TRBD2 rests on TCRdb alone, since no DNA is present to check it. The CDR3 runs to 16 residues. Germline CDR1 reads MDHEN; CDR2 reads SYDVKM. CDR3 residues: CASRLVLAGATDTQYF.

The V gene is TRBV20-1, the J gene TRBJ2-2; TCRdb picks TRBD2, but there is no DNA to check that call. Germline assignment: CDR1 DFQATT and CDR2 SNEGSKA (reference sequence). The CDR3 spans 17 residues. CDR3 loop: CSARRLTSGPNTGELFF.

This sequence joins TRBV28 and TRBJ2-2. This CDR3 spans 15 amino acids. CDR1 and CDR2 (germline): MDHEN, SYDVKM. The CDR3 reads CASSLSGQYTGELFF.

The chain employs TRBV7-9 and TRBJ1-2; TCRdb outputs TRBD1, but without DNA this stays unchecked. The CDR3 contains 18 residues. Germline CDR1 and CDR2: SEHNR and FQNEAQ (reference sequence). This CDR3 reads CASSSTRDRDLANYGYTF.

This chain uses TRBV29-1 with TRBJ2-1; TCRdb returns TRBD1, unconfirmable since there is no DNA. Germline loops: CDR1 SQVTM, CDR2 ANQGSEA. CDR3 size: 12 residues. CDR3 in amino acids: CSGGAGYNEQFF.

This chain joins TRBV10-3 and TRBJ1-3. The CDR3 is 15 amino acids. The germline gives CDR1 ENHRY, CDR2 SYGVKD. CDR3 loop: CAISDRGPPGNTIYF.

V usage is TRBV27 and J usage is TRBJ2-1; TCRdb selects TRBD1, and the lack of DNA leaves this call unchecked. Germline V gene data show CDR1 as MNHEY and CDR2 as SMNVEV (reference sequence). The CDR3 sequence is 13 residues long. CDR3 sequence: CASSETGTHEQFF.

The rearrangement uses TRBV7-9 and TRBJ2-1; the TRBD1 assignment by TCRdb is unverifiable without DNA. CDR3 length: 14 residues. Germline-derived CDR1 and CDR2 are SEHNR and FQNEAQ (reference sequence). The CDR3 sequence is CASQGSVPPGEQFF.

The gene calls are TRBV20-1 and TRBJ2-1; TCRdb gives TRBD1 as the D gene, but with no DNA this cannot be confirmed. CDR3 length: 16 residues. Germline CDR1 is DFQATT and CDR2 is SNEGSKA (reference sequence). This CDR3 is CSACLVEGGGYNEQFF.

The chain is built from TRBV6-6 and TRBJ2-3; TCRdb's D call of TRBD1 is untestable without DNA. Per germline, CDR1 MNHNY and CDR2 SVGAGI (reference sequence). The CDR3 extends over 16 amino acids. CDR3 loop: CASSSSRLSSTDTQYF.

CDR3 loop: CASTWGPTNYGYTF. V gene TRBV28 combines with J gene TRBJ1-2; TCRdb calls TRBD1, which cannot be checked without DNA. This CDR3 comprises 14 residues. The germline gives CDR1 MDHEN, CDR2 SYDVKM.